The 19 T cell receptor beta chains listed next were all sequenced from one sample in a study of blood T cell repertoires in COVID-19. This table comes from immunoSEQ multiplex PCR, and its TCRdb copy is limited to in-frame clones, with some not included. This sample has fewer than 85,000 clones, with around four fifths found just once. Sample: peripheral blood. The receptors stem from a man in his fifties or sixties with acute or convalescent COVID-19.

The chain couples TRBV19 to TRBJ2-2; TRBD1 matches at 10 bases. From germline, CDR1 is LNHDA and CDR2 SQIVND (reference sequence). The CDR3 is 16 residues long. Trimming removed 6 bases from V and 5 bases from J; junction bases left unmatched: 9. The CDR3 reads CASRRTTGGDTGELFF. DNA of the CDR3: TGTGCCAGTAGGAGAACGACAGGGGGCGATACCGGGGAGCTGTTTTTT.

The V call is TRBV30, the J call TRBJ2-5; D not certain. CDR1 is GTSNPN and CDR2 is SVGIG in the germline V gene (reference sequence). V lost 5 bases, J lost 2 bases, and 12 bases lay in between. This CDR3 has 13 residues. CDR3 DNA sequence: TGTGCCTGGCGAGGCAGCATGCAAGAGACCCAGTACTTC. This translates into CAWRGSMQETQYF.

The chain combines TRBV11-2 with TRBJ2-2; perhaps TRBD1 as D (6 bases). V was cut by 6 bases and J by 4 bases, with 12 bases left in between. The CDR3 loop spans 14 amino acids. Germline assignment: CDR1 SGHAT and CDR2 FQNNGV. DNA for the CDR3: TGTGCCAGCAGATACAGGGTGTCCACCGGGGAGCTGTTTTTT. This codes for CASRYRVSTGELFF.

The chain recombines TRBV24-1 with TRBJ2-5; 8 nucleotides match TRBD2. The CDR3 covers 16 residues. Germline V gene data show CDR1 as KGHDR and CDR2 as SFDVKD. The junction had 3 bases not matched to a gene; V was cut back by 0 bases and J by 1 base. The CDR3 is CATSDLGSGGQETQYF. The CDR3 bases are TGTGCCACCAGTGATTTGGGCAGCGGGGGCCAAGAGACCCAGTACTTC.

The rearrangement uses TRBV28 and TRBJ1-3; tentative D call: TRBD1 (5 bases). Trimming removed 1 base at V and 1 base at J, with 5 bases between. This CDR3 contains 14 residues. Looked up from germline, CDR1 is MDHEN and CDR2 is SYDVKM. In nucleotides, the CDR3 is TGTGCCAGCAGTTTATACAGGTCTGGAAACACCATATATTTT. The encoded protein is CASSLYRSGNTIYF. Together with reference TRBV28 and TRBJ1-3, the CDR3 gives the full variable domain: DVKVTQSSRYLVKRTGEKVFLECVQDMDHENMFWYRQDPGLGLRLIYFSYDVKMKEKGDIPEGYSVSREKKERFSLILESASTNQTSMYLCASSLYRSGNTIYFGEGSWLTVV.

The chain couples TRBV24-1 to TRBJ1-1, with D unresolved. This CDR3 spans 12 amino acids. The germline gives CDR1 KGHDR, CDR2 SFDVKD. Trimming took 6 bases from V and 3 from J, leaving 7 bases between them. As DNA, the CDR3 is TGTGCCACCAGTCGGGAGGACACTGAAGCTTTCTTT. Protein: CATSREDTEAFF.

This clone was counted a few times. The chain has TRBV2 and TRBJ2-2, with TRBD2 matching 8 bases. Germline V CDR1 and CDR2: SNHLY, FYNNEI. J was trimmed by 4 bases and V by 5 bases; bases with no gene match: 6. The CDR3 has 15 residues. The CDR3 loop is CASSRTSGITGELFF. CDR3 sequence (DNA): TGTGCCAGCAGTCGAACTAGCGGAATCACCGGGGAGCTGTTTTTT.

V gene TRBV5-1 combines with J gene TRBJ2-2; maybe TRBD2 (6 bases). Germline V gene sequence: CDR1 SGHRS, CDR2 YFSETQ. The CDR3 runs 19 residues. The V end lost 5 bases, the J end lost 0 bases, and 23 bases lay between the germline ends. CDR3 loop: CASSSPRGLGAANTGELFF. The CDR3 DNA follows: TGCGCCAGCAGTTCCCCCCGGGGACTTGGGGCGGCGAACACCGGGGAGCTGTTTTTT.

V is TRBV14 and J is TRBJ2-6; D gene unclear. Germline V gene sequence: CDR1 SGHDN, CDR2 FVKESK. The CDR3 runs to 14 residues. Trimming took 4 bases from V and 1 from J, leaving 5 bases between them. CDR3 residues: CASSLMSGANVLTF. CDR3 coding DNA: TGTGCCAGCAGCCTCATGTCTGGGGCCAACGTCCTGACTTTC.

The rearrangement joins TRBV7-2 to TRBJ1-6, with 8 bases aligning to TRBD1. The V and J ends lost 4 bases and 7 bases, in that order; junction bases with no gene match: 6. This CDR3 is built from 15 residues. The V gene's germline CDR1 is SGHTA and CDR2 FQGNSA. This CDR3 reads CASSSRQGNNSPLHF. The CDR3 DNA reads TGTGCCAGCAGCTCGCGACAGGGGAACAATTCACCCCTCCACTTT. The full variable domain, rest sourced from reference TRBV7-2 and TRBJ1-6, is GAGVSQSPSNKVTEKGKDVELRCDPISGHTALYWYRQSLGQGLEFLIYFQGNSAPDKSGLPSDRFSAERTGGSVSTLTIQRTQQEDSAVYLCASSSRQGNNSPLHFGNGTRLTVT.

The chain links TRBV24-1 to TRBJ2-1, with TRBD2 matching over 9 bases. CDR1 and CDR2 from the germline V gene are KGHDR and SFDVKD. Trimming cost V 3 bases and J 0 bases; bases outside gene matches: 5. This CDR3 region has 17 residues. The chain's CDR3 is CATSDPGLASSYNEQFF. DNA of the CDR3: TGTGCCACCAGTGATCCCGGACTAGCGAGCTCCTACAATGAGCAGTTCTTC.

This clone was counted at least ten times. The chain employs TRBV14 and TRBJ2-1, with D tentatively TRBD1 (6 bases). V lost 4 bases and J lost 7, with 17 bases in between. Germline-derived CDR1 and CDR2 are SGHDN and FVKESK. The CDR3 sequence is 15 residues long. For the CDR3, the DNA is TGTGCCAGCAGCCCCATAAAGGGGGTAGGGAATGAGCAGTTCTTC. Residues: CASSPIKGVGNEQFF.

The chain carries TRBV5-6 and TRBJ2-1; D ambiguous. The length of the CDR3 is 13 residues. V was shortened by 1 base and J by 7 bases, with 9 bases between the two germline ends. Germline CDR1 is SGHDT and CDR2 is YYEEEE. The chain's CDR3 is CASSLRLWNEQFF. CDR3 DNA: TGTGCCAGCAGCTTGCGACTCTGGAATGAGCAGTTCTTC.

This chain connects TRBV30 to TRBJ2-6; perhaps TRBD1 as D (6 bases). CDR3 length: 16 residues. V dropped 0 bases and J dropped 0 bases, with 9 bases sitting between them. The germline gives CDR1 GTSNPN, CDR2 SVGIG (reference sequence). This CDR3 reads CAWSVGAYSGANVLTF. In DNA form, the CDR3 reads TGTGCCTGGAGTGTGGGGGCTTACTCTGGGGCCAACGTCCTGACTTTC.

J is TRBJ2-7 and V is TRBV10-2, with D maybe TRBD1 (6 bases). The length of the CDR3 is 15 residues. Germline V gene data show CDR1 as WSHSY and CDR2 as SAAADI. Trimming left V 7 bases short and J 0 bases short, with 16 bases between. This CDR3 reads CASMSAGDNSYEQYF. The CDR3 DNA reads as TGCGCCAGCATGTCGGCAGGGGACAACTCCTACGAGCAGTACTTC.

This chain joins TRBV4-1 and TRBJ1-2, with a possible D match to TRBD1 (5 bases). V lost 1 base and J 5 bases, leaving 11 bases between the germline ends. CDR1 MGHRA and CDR2 YSYEKL come from the germline V gene. The CDR3 contains 14 residues. The CDR3 nucleotides are TGCGCCAGCAGCCAAGTCGACAGTCTTTATGGCTACACCTTC. Translated: CASSQVDSLYGYTF.

The rearrangement joins TRBV4-2 to TRBJ2-2; TRBD1 might be the D (5 bases). The length of the CDR3 is 16 residues. Germline CDR1 reads LGHNA; CDR2 reads YNFKEQ. The V gene lost 0 bases and the J gene lost 5 bases, with 13 bases spanning the gap. This CDR3 is CASSQDVQGGTGELFF. CDR3 sequence (DNA): TGTGCCAGCAGCCAAGATGTCCAGGGTGGAACCGGGGAGCTGTTTTTT.

This clone was detected a few times. J is TRBJ2-7 and V is TRBV3-1 (or the pseudogene TRBV3-2); no clear D. Between the trimmed V and J ends, which lost 3 bases and 4 bases, there was a span of 10 bases. This CDR3 comprises 13 residues. Per the germline V gene, CDR1 is LGHDT and CDR2 is YNNKEL (reference sequence). CDR3 sequence reads: CASSQPRGYEQYF. The CDR3 coding sequence is TGTGCCAGCAGCCAGCCGCGAGGATACGAGCAGTACTTC.

This chain joins TRBV30 and TRBJ2-4; D remains ambiguous. The CDR3 totals 14 residues. CDR1 and CDR2 from the germline V gene are GTSNPN and SVGIG (reference sequence). V was shortened by 0 bases and J by 4 bases, with 10 bases between the two germline ends. As DNA, the CDR3 is TGTGCCTGGAGTGTAGAGATTTGGAAAAACATTCAGTACTTC. Protein: CAWSVEIWKNIQYF.